This is a list of T cell receptor beta chains from one sample in a study of cytomegalovirus exposure and HLA in healthy donors. Sequenced by immunoSEQ multiplex PCR; TCRdb stores in-frame clones only, minus some. The sample records roughly 100,000 clones, around three quarters being singletons. The specimen sequenced was PBMCs. These receptors originate from a boy aged 5-17 years in good health and CMV-seronegative. The CDR3 runs from the conserved cysteine through the conserved F or W. A D gene is named only where the DNA matches it firmly. A row's size may be missing; if present it is once, few, many or a size class.

DNA	CDR3	V	D	J	size
TGTGCTAGTGGTTTGAGCGGGAGCCATGAGCAGTTCTTC	CASGLSGSHEQFF	TRBV12-5	TRBD2	TRBJ2-1	.
TGTGCCAGCAGCTTGGAGATCGATCCCCCACCCCTCCACTTT	CASSLEIDPPPLHF	TRBV7-9	.	TRBJ1-6	.
TGTGCCAGCAGCCCGGAGAGGAGCACGGATCCCATCGAGCAGTACTTC	CASSPERSTDPIEQYF	TRBV5-5	.	TRBJ2-7	.
TGCGCCAGCAGCCAAGATCCTGGACAGGTCAATCAGCCCCAGCATTTT	CASSQDPGQVNQPQHF	TRBV4-1	TRBD1	TRBJ1-5	once
TGTGCCATCAGTGAGTCGGAGGCAGCTAACTATGGCTACACCTTC	CAISESEAANYGYTF	TRBV10-3	.	TRBJ1-2	.
TGTGCCAGCAACGCAATCCGTATCCGCGAGACCGGGGAGCTGTTTTTT	CASNAIRIRETGELFF	TRBV2	.	TRBJ2-2	.
TGTGCCAGCCTAGGTTATAATACCGGTTTCGATGAGCAGTTCTTC	CASLGYNTGFDEQFF	TRBV2	.	TRBJ2-1	.
TGCAGTGCTAGAGAGTCTAGGGAAGCTTTCTTT	CSARESREAFF	TRBV20-1	.	TRBJ1-1	.
TGTGCCAGCAGTCCACAGGGGCGAGAGACCCAGTACTTC	CASSPQGRETQYF	TRBV28	TRBD1	TRBJ2-5	.
TGTGCCAGCTCACCATTGGACATGGACTATGGCTACACCTTC	CASSPLDMDYGYTF	TRBV18	.	TRBJ1-2	.
TGTGCCAGCAGCAAAAGCGGGGAGAACGGGGAGCTGTTTTTT	CASSKSGENGELFF	TRBV7-2	TRBD2	TRBJ2-2	.
TGTGCCAGCAGCCAAGGGGTAACCGGGACTAGCGGAGACTACGAGCAGTACTTC	CASSQGVTGTSGDYEQYF	TRBV4-2	TRBD2	TRBJ2-7	.
TGTGCCAGCAGCTTAGAGGGGGGGTTCAAACGGGATGAAGCTTTCTTT	CASSLEGGFKRDEAFF	TRBV5-8	.	TRBJ1-1	.
TGTGCCAGCAGTGACTCGACCGGAAGGGGGAGACAAGAGACCCAGTACTTC	CASSDSTGRGRQETQYF	TRBV6-4	.	TRBJ2-5	.
TGTGCCAGCAGCCTTTTAGCGGGAGACTCCTACGAGCAGTACTTC	CASSLLAGDSYEQYF	TRBV28	TRBD2	TRBJ2-7	.
TGTGCCAGCAGATCTCCTACAGGGGCGTACACTGAAGCTTTCTTT	CASRSPTGAYTEAFF	TRBV27	TRBD1	TRBJ1-1	.
TGCGCCAGCAGCTTGTCCGGGGGAAATAATTCACCCCTCCACTTT	CASSLSGGNNSPLHF	TRBV5-1	.	TRBJ1-6	.
TGTGCCAGCATGGACGTCGAGCGGCGGAATGAAAAACTGTTTTTT	CASMDVERRNEKLFF	TRBV6-5	.	TRBJ1-4	.
TGTGCCAGCAGTTGGACAGGGCGGGGAACTGAAGCTTTCTTT	CASSWTGRGTEAFF	TRBV6-6	TRBD1	TRBJ1-1	.
TGCGCCAGCAGCTTGGGCGGGTCACGCGCCTCGGAGACCCAGTACTTC	CASSLGGSRASETQYF	TRBV5-1	.	TRBJ2-5	.
TGTGCCAGCAGCACCGGGACTAGGGGGATGTACGAGCAGTACTTC	CASSTGTRGMYEQYF	TRBV5-6	TRBD2	TRBJ2-7	.
TGTGCCTGGAGTGTAGCGGAGAACACTGAAGCTTTCTTT	CAWSVAENTEAFF	TRBV30	.	TRBJ1-1	few
TGTGCCAGCAGCTTAGCGTTCGGGTCCCCCTATCCACCCCTCCACTTT	CASSLAFGSPYPPLHF	TRBV11-2	.	TRBJ1-6	.
TGTGCCAGCAGGACGGGGGTTTCTAACTATGGCTACACCTTC	CASRTGVSNYGYTF	TRBV2	.	TRBJ1-2	.
TGTGCCAGCAGCTTAGTTCCGGGCTATGGCTACACCTTC	CASSLVPGYGYTF	TRBV11-2	.	TRBJ1-2	.
TGTGCCAGCAGATCCGGACTAGCGGGGGCCACAGATACGCAGTATTTT	CASRSGLAGATDTQYF	TRBV7-2	TRBD2	TRBJ2-3	.
TGTGCCAGCAGCTTAGTGTACAGGGGCGAATCACCCCTCCACTTT	CASSLVYRGESPLHF	TRBV7-2	TRBD1	TRBJ1-6	.
TGTGCCAGCAGTGAAGCCGGGGGGGTTCAGCCCCAGCATTTT	CASSEAGGVQPQHF	TRBV2	.	TRBJ1-5	.
TGTGCCAGCAGCGTAGTGGAGCGGGTCCACACAGATACGCAGTATTTT	CASSVVERVHTDTQYF	TRBV9	.	TRBJ2-3	.
TGCGCCAGCAGCCAAGCAGCGGGACAGGGCATCTACGAGCAGTACTTC	CASSQAAGQGIYEQYF	TRBV4-3	TRBD1	TRBJ2-7	few
TGTGCCAGCAGTGCCACAGGGTCAGATACGCAGTATTTT	CASSATGSDTQYF	TRBV28	.	TRBJ2-3	.
TGTGCCAGCAGCGCACAGGGATCTAGGAACACCATATATTTT	CASSAQGSRNTIYF	TRBV2	.	TRBJ1-3	.